These 20 T cell receptor beta chains came from one sample sequenced in a study of cytomegalovirus exposure and HLA in healthy donors. The table came from immunoSEQ multiplex PCR; TCRdb's copy has only in-frame clones and leaves some out. The sample records around 250,000 clones, around 91% being singletons. The sample taken for sequencing was PBMCs. The receptors originated from a woman younger than 45 in good health and CMV-seronegative.

The chain employs TRBV6-6 and TRBJ2-1; D gene ambiguous. The CDR3 runs to 12 residues. In germline, CDR1 is MNHNY, CDR2 SVGAGI (reference sequence). The CDR3 sequence is CGVGFNHNEQFF. The CDR3 DNA reads TGTGGGGTGGGCTTCAACCACAATGAGCAGTTCTTC.

This clone was observed a single time. The rearrangement uses TRBV11-2 and TRBJ2-4, with 10 bases that match TRBD2. The CDR3 has 18 residues. The germline CDR1 and CDR2 sequences are SGHAT and FQNNGV. J lost 4 bases, V lost 4 bases, and 13 bases had no gene match. The CDR3: CASSSPSGTSDRKNIQYF. The CDR3 DNA follows: TGTGCCAGCAGCTCTCCCAGTGGGACTAGCGATCGGAAAAACATTCAGTACTTC. The full variable domain, rest sourced from reference TRBV11-2 and TRBJ2-4, is EAGVAQSPRYKIIEKRQSVAFWCNPISGHATLYWYQQILGQGPKLLIQFQNNGVVDDSQLPKDRFSAERLKGVDSTLKIQPAKLEDSAVYLCASSSPSGTSDRKNIQYFGAGTRLSVL.

CDR3 sequence reads: CASTPGLAGYHYNEQFF. The DNA of the CDR3 is TGTGCCAGCACCCCGGGACTAGCGGGATATCACTACAATGAGCAGTTCTTC. The gene calls are TRBV2 and TRBJ2-1; the match to TRBD2 covers 13 bases. There are 17 residues in the CDR3. CDR1 and CDR2 from the germline V gene are SNHLY and FYNNEI. J lost 3 bases, V lost 7 bases, and 9 bases had no gene match. Together with reference TRBV2 and TRBJ2-1, the CDR3 gives the full variable domain: EPEVTQTPSHQVTQMGQEVILRCVPISNHLYFYWYRQILGQKVEFLVSFYNNEISEKSEIFDDQFSVERPDGSNFTLKIRSTKLEDSAMYFCASTPGLAGYHYNEQFFGPGTRLTVL.

The chain combines TRBV7-9 with TRBJ2-2, with D unclear. Germline V CDR1 and CDR2: SEHNR, FQNEAQ (reference sequence). The CDR3 has 13 amino acids. V was pared by 7 bases and J by 7 bases, with 13 bases between. For the CDR3, the DNA is TGTGCCAGCACCGATCGGGCGAACGGGGAGCTGTTTTTT. Translating it yields CASTDRANGELFF.

The V and J genes are TRBV4-2 and TRBJ2-7, with D possibly matching TRBD2 (6 bases). The CDR3 loop spans 16 amino acids. With 0 bases removed from V and 2 bases from J, the gap between germline ends came to 14 bases. Germline V gene data show CDR1 as LGHNA and CDR2 as YNFKEQ. The CDR3 spells CASSQEFSGGTYEQYF. CDR3 DNA: TGTGCCAGCAGCCAAGAATTTAGCGGAGGAACCTACGAGCAGTACTTC.

This clone was seen a single time. The rearrangement links TRBV4-3 to TRBJ2-5; TRBD2 is a possible D gene (5 bases). Trimming took 0 bases from V and 3 from J, leaving 8 bases between them. The CDR3 has 14 amino acids. Per germline, CDR1 LGHNA and CDR2 YSLEER. The CDR3 DNA reads as TGCGCCAGCAGCCAAGATCGGGAAAAAGAGACCCAGTACTTC. Translated: CASSQDREKETQYF.

CDR3 nucleotide sequence: TGTGCCAGCAGCCCAGCGGGAGCAGAAAACATTCAGTACTTC. It translates to CASSPAGAENIQYF. The chain links TRBV5-6 to TRBJ2-4; TRBD2 agrees at 8 bases. Germline CDR1 SGHDT, CDR2 YYEEEE. V was clipped by 4 bases and J by 5 bases; unmatched bases: 5. This CDR3 spans 14 amino acids.

The gene calls are TRBV27 and TRBJ2-2; TRBD2 matches at 12 bases. V trimming: 1 base; J trimming: 1 base; junction bases outside the gene matches: 1. The CDR3 is 17 residues long. Germline assignment: CDR1 MNHEY and CDR2 SMNVEV (reference sequence). In DNA, the CDR3 is TGTGCCAGCAGTTTATTGACTAGCGGGAGGAACACCGGGGAGCTGTTTTTT. It is translated as CASSLLTSGRNTGELFF.

This clone was seen once. The chain uses TRBV5-4 and TRBJ2-3; TRBD1 agrees at 7 bases. The CDR3 consists of 16 residues. Per germline, CDR1 SGHNT and CDR2 YYREEE (reference sequence). Unmatched junction bases numbered 10, after V lost 4 bases and J lost 2 bases. CDR3 coding DNA: TGTGCCAGCAGCCATCCTCGACAGGGTGTCACAGATACGCAGTATTTT. This encodes CASSHPRQGVTDTQYF.

The chain combines TRBV11-2 with TRBJ2-7, with 9 bases fitting TRBD1. The CDR3 loop spans 15 amino acids. Germline CDR1 SGHAT, CDR2 FQNNGV. V shed 3 bases and J 5 bases; nucleotides not matched to a gene: 8. The CDR3 DNA reads as TGTGCCAGCAGCTTTGCGGGACAGGGAATAAACGAGCAGTACTTC. Translated, it gives CASSFAGQGINEQYF.

This chain joins TRBV27 and TRBJ2-1, with D possibly being TRBD1 or TRBD2 (5 bases each). The CDR3 length is 14 residues. Trimming removed 7 bases from V and 7 bases from J, with 17 bases in between. Germline loops: CDR1 MNHEY, CDR2 SMNVEV (reference sequence). In DNA, the CDR3 is TGTGCCAGCACTGAGTTTGGGGGAGCGAATGAGCAGTTCTTC. Translated: CASTEFGGANEQFF.

The J gene is TRBJ2-7, the V gene TRBV29-1; weak D call: TRBD2 (7 bases). The CDR3 extends over 14 amino acids. The germline V and J ends were trimmed by 4 bases and 8 bases, with 21 bases remaining between them. Looked up from germline, CDR1 is SQVTM and CDR2 is ANQGSEA. The CDR3 DNA reads TGCAGCGTTGCCCAATCCGGGGGGCGGGTAAAGCAGTACTTC. Amino acid sequence: CSVAQSGGRVKQYF.

This chain uses TRBV7-9 with TRBJ2-4; D not certain. In germline, CDR1 is SEHNR, CDR2 FQNEAQ (reference sequence). V was trimmed by 3 bases and J by 8 bases, leaving 8 bases between them. This CDR3 spans 12 amino acids. This CDR3 reads CASSFQVDIQYF. The CDR3 nucleotides are TGTGCCAGCAGCTTTCAGGTGGACATTCAGTACTTC.

About this clone itself: One end of the junction does not line up with germline, which may come from a read error. This sequence joins TRBV7-2 and TRBJ2-7; no reliable D call. The CDR3 has 13 amino acids. Germline V gene sequence: CDR1 SGHTA, CDR2 FQGNSA. Here the CDR3 DNA reads TGTGCCAGCAGCTTAGAGTACGTGGGATTTACGAGCTTC. It translates to CASSLEYVGFTSF.

J is TRBJ2-5 and V is TRBV28, with TRBD1 as a possible D gene (5 bases). CDR3 length: 14 residues. V dropped 7 bases and J dropped 4 bases, with 16 bases sitting between them. Germline-derived CDR1 and CDR2 are MDHEN and SYDVKM. The CDR3 DNA follows: TGTGCCAGCACTGAAGGGCAGGGTCGAGAGACCCAGTACTTC. Residues: CASTEGQGRETQYF.

The genes are TRBV18 and TRBJ2-2; TRBD1 agrees at 12 bases. Losses at the gene ends were 3 bases for V and 6 bases for J; bases not matched to a gene: 8. The CDR3 loop spans 17 amino acids. In germline, CDR1 is KGHSH, CDR2 LQKENI. This CDR3 is CASSPPGTGGRAGELFF. CDR3 bases: TGTGCCAGCTCACCTCCCGGGACAGGGGGCCGAGCCGGGGAGCTGTTTTTT.

The chain couples TRBV6-6 to TRBJ1-5; TRBD1 might be the D (5 bases). The CDR3 sequence is 13 residues long. V shed 6 bases and J shed 6 bases, with 12 bases lying between them. CDR1 is MNHNY, CDR2 SVGAGI, per germline (reference sequence). The CDR3 sequence is CASSERGGQPQHF. The CDR3 DNA reads as TGTGCCAGCAGCGAACGGGGGGGTCAGCCCCAGCATTTT.

The chain combines TRBV28 with TRBJ2-7; D could derive from TRBD1 or TRBD2 (5 bases each). Germline values: CDR1 MDHEN, CDR2 SYDVKM. This CDR3 is 15 amino acids long. The V end was cut by 6 bases, the J end by 8 bases, with 23 bases between. The CDR3 protein is CASRDDSAWGFKQYF. The CDR3 nucleotides are TGTGCCAGCAGAGACGATAGCGCCTGGGGGTTCAAGCAGTACTTC.

The chain carries TRBV5-1 and TRBJ1-2, with D possibly TRBD1 on 6 matching bases. Trimming took off 0 bases at V and 8 bases at J, with 11 bases between the two ends. Germline-derived CDR1 and CDR2 are SGHRS and YFSETQ. There are 13 residues in the CDR3. The CDR3 DNA follows: TGCGCCAGCAGCTTGGCCCAGGGGAACGGCTACACCTTC. The encoded protein is CASSLAQGNGYTF.

The V and J genes are TRBV5-1 and TRBJ2-7; D is uncertain. This CDR3 comprises 13 residues. The germline V gene has CDR1 SGHRS and CDR2 YFSETQ. The V end lost 0 bases, the J end lost 5 bases, and 9 bases lay between the germline ends. The CDR3 here is CASSLVPWNEQYF. The CDR3 nucleotides read TGCGCCAGCAGCTTGGTCCCGTGGAACGAGCAGTACTTC.